The clone carrying this TCR beta chain was seen a handful of times. Both 60 Vbeta primers and 13 Jbeta primers went into the PCR. Sequenced by immunoSEQ multiplex PCR; TCRdb stores in-frame clones only, minus some. The repertoire consists of 200,000 or so clones, with 75% to 90% occurring once and the leading ten covering 6% to 8%. This sample was included in a study of cytomegalovirus exposure and HLA in healthy donors. This TCR was sampled from a woman in her forties or fifties in good health and CMV-seropositive. Sequencing was carried out using PBMCs.

The CDR3 is CASSPGTRISSYEQYF. The CDR3, as DNA: TGTGCCAGCAGTCCAGGGACACGAATAAGTTCCTACGAGCAGTACTTC. This chain joins TRBV27 and TRBJ2-5; the D gene is possibly TRBD1 (6 bases). TRBJ2-7 explains the end of the DNA better; the J call may be wrong. Germline V CDR1 and CDR2: MNHEY, SMNVEV (reference sequence). The CDR3 runs to 16 residues.